This record looks at one T cell receptor (beta chain) sequence and its context. The antigen is not known. This specimen belongs to a study of human T cells and chemical hapten exposure. In the study overall: Patch testing was performed with 0.01% DPC on the upper back, with reading at 6 days. Study findings and constraints: The count of PT1 expanded TCRs correlated positively with patch test score. Relative to controls, expanded TCRs formed significantly more large CDR3 similarity clusters.

V lost 5 bases, J lost 7 bases, and 15 bases lay in between. The CDR3 is made up of 13 amino acids. Germline CDR1 is SGHTA and CDR2 is FQGNSA. One entry per CDR3 protein, called by TCRdb with MiXCR from the RACE reads. Of roughly 70,000 distinct CDR3 sequences listed, approximately 9.4% are singletons. Time point reported: patch test 1, 2 weeks after DPC sensitization. Treatment specified: therapeutic diphenylcyclopropenone sensitization with weekly scalp DPC. From whole blood left unfractionated, total RNA was extracted. The gene calls are TRBV7-2 and TRBJ2-7, with D possibly called TRBD1 or TRBD2 (5 bases each). The TCR was taken from a woman aged 40 to 50 with alopecia areata. Some clones in this sample may be carry-over from other donors' samples. Sample: whole blood, taken in connection with sensitization to the hapten diphenylcyclopropenone (DPC). CDR3 region: CASSQGGGGEQYF. The CDR3 region has the DNA TGTGCCAGCAGCCAAGGCGGTGGGGGTGAGCAGTACTTC.